The 21 T cell receptor beta chains given below trace back to one sample, sequenced in a study of regulatory T cells in long-lasting Graves disease. The time point: newly diagnosed GD, antithyroid drugs for less than 3 months. PBMC-derived RNA was used for the TCR library. TCR beta libraries were built with iRepertoire HTBI primers and Arm-PCR of CDR3 regions. TCRdb ran MiXCR on the multiplex PCR reads and lists one entry per CDR3 protein. The sample contains some 500,000 distinct CDR3 sequences, roughly 14% of which appear only once. These data were also reused for a study on T cells in Graves' hyperthyroidism and ophthalmopathy.

Sequences were derived from peripheral blood mononuclear cells (PBMCs), sampled at new diagnosis, from a patient treated with antithyroid drugs. Receptors were obtained from a man between 25 and 39 years old with Graves disease.

This clonotype was seen many times. V gene TRBV18 combines with J gene TRBJ1-1; D is perhaps TRBD1 (6 bases). The CDR3 consists of 15 residues. Trimming removed 6 bases at V and 3 bases at J, with 17 bases between. Germline V gene lookup returns CDR1 KGHSH and CDR2 LQKENI. This chain's CDR3 is CASSGSPGVYTEAFF. In DNA form, the CDR3 reads TGTGCCAGCTCCGGCAGTCCAGGGGTGTACACTGAAGCTTTCTTT.

CDR3 sequence: CASSPRPRMVSGLVEQFF. The CDR3 DNA follows: TGTGCCAGCAGCCCGAGGCCTAGGATGGTTAGCGGGTTGGTTGAGCAGTTCTTC. The chain links TRBV14 to TRBJ2-1; 7 bases align to TRBD2. Trimming at V came to 4 bases and at J to 9 bases, leaving 21 bases not matched to a gene. Germline CDR1 reads SGHDN; CDR2 reads FVKESK. The CDR3 has 18 amino acids. Supplemented by reference TRBV14 and TRBJ2-1, the full variable domain reads EAGVTQFPSHSVIEKGQTVTLRCDPISGHDNLYWYRRVMGKEIKFLLHFVKESKQDESGMPNNRFLAERTGGTYSTLKVQPAELEDSGVYFCASSPRPRMVSGLVEQFFGPGTRLTVL.

The chain uses TRBV19 and TRBJ2-1, with 8 bases that match TRBD2. Per germline, CDR1 LNHDA and CDR2 SQIVND (reference sequence). The CDR3 contains 15 residues. V lost 5 bases, J lost 6 bases, and 9 bases stayed unmatched. The CDR3 here is CASSFRGSGSNEQFF. CDR3 bases: TGTGCCAGTAGTTTCAGGGGCAGCGGGAGCAATGAGCAGTTCTTC.

This clonotype was seen repeatedly, ten times or more. The CDR3 nucleotides are TGTGCCAGCAGCCACGGGGGCCGGACGCAGTATTTT. Translation gives CASSHGGRTQYF. The genes are TRBV6-1 and TRBJ2-3, with D perhaps given as TRBD1 or TRBD2 (6 bases each). With 6 bases removed from V and 9 bases from J, the gap between germline ends came to 13 bases. CDR1 is MNHNS, CDR2 SASEGT, per germline. The CDR3 runs to 12 residues.

Regarding this clonotype: A read error may explain this, as a much larger clone is one base away. The chain has TRBV6-1 and TRBJ2-1; tentatively, D is TRBD1 (6 bases). The CDR3 is made up of 15 amino acids. The V gene lost 7 bases and the J gene lost 2 bases, with 15 bases spanning the gap. Germline-derived CDR1 and CDR2 are MNHNS and SASEGT. The CDR3 loop reads CASNPIGQPYNEQFF. The CDR3 bases are TGTGCCAGCAATCCAATCGGACAGCCCTACAATGAGCAGTTCTTC.

This clonotype was detected many times. V usage is TRBV6-1 and J usage is TRBJ1-5, with D perhaps TRBD1 (6 bases). CDR1 and CDR2 from the germline V gene are MNHNS and SASEGT. This CDR3 region has 17 residues. V shed 2 bases and J shed 1 base, with 15 bases lying between them. The CDR3 sequence is CASSELFRGGSNQPQHF. The CDR3 DNA reads TGTGCCAGCAGTGAATTGTTCAGGGGCGGGAGCAATCAGCCCCAGCATTTT.

This clonotype occurred a few times. This CDR3 reads CAIRRTGGELFF. The CDR3 DNA sequence: TGTGCCATCAGACGGACTGGTGGGGAGCTGTTTTTT. This chain joins TRBV10-3 and TRBJ2-2; possible D gene TRBD2, 5 bases. This CDR3 is 12 amino acids long. V was shortened by 6 bases and J by 8 bases, with 10 bases between the two germline ends. Germline V CDR1 and CDR2: ENHRY, SYGVKD.

This clonotype was detected ten times or more. The CDR3: CASSEQEWNEQYF. The CDR3 coding sequence is TGTGCCAGCAGTGAACAGGAATGGAACGAGCAGTACTTC. V usage is TRBV6-1 and J usage is TRBJ2-7; no reliable D call. This CDR3 comprises 13 residues. Germline values: CDR1 MNHNS, CDR2 SASEGT. V lost 2 bases to trimming and J lost 5 bases, with 10 bases between them.

The chain recombines TRBV20-1 with TRBJ2-6, with a possible D match to TRBD1 (5 bases). Germline V gene sequence: CDR1 DFQATT, CDR2 SNEGSKA (reference sequence). Trimming left V 0 bases short and J 4 bases short, with 13 bases between. This CDR3 is built from 16 residues. CDR3 DNA: TGCAGTGCTAGAGACCTAGACAGAGCCGGGGCCAACGTCCTGACTTTC. Residues: CSARDLDRAGANVLTF.

This clonotype is termed medium-sized. The J gene is TRBJ2-5, the V gene TRBV2; D remains unclear. Per the germline V gene, CDR1 is SNHLY and CDR2 is FYNNEI. Between the trimmed V and J ends, which lost 0 bases and 7 bases, there was a span of 18 bases. CDR3 size: 16 residues. Here the CDR3 DNA reads TGTGCCAGCAGTGAAGCGCGGAGCGAGAGATGGGGGACCCAGTACTTC. Amino acids: CASSEARSERWGTQYF.

This clonotype was detected ten times or more. The V and J genes are TRBV20-1 and TRBJ2-7, with TRBD2 matching 13 bases. The CDR3 is 13 amino acids. Germline V gene data show CDR1 as DFQATT and CDR2 as SNEGSKA (reference sequence). V was clipped by 5 bases and J by 4 bases; unmatched bases: 2. The CDR3 nucleotides read TGCAGTGCTGGGACTAGCGGGAAATACGAGCAGTACTTC. Encoded protein: CSAGTSGKYEQYF.

The CDR3 reads CASSMTRAGSYEQYF. CDR3 nucleotide sequence: TGTGCCAGTAGTATGACGCGGGCGGGTTCCTACGAGCAGTACTTC. This chain uses TRBV19 with TRBJ2-7; D is perhaps TRBD2 (5 bases). Germline CDR1 is LNHDA and CDR2 is SQIVND (reference sequence). CDR3 length: 15 amino acids. Trimming removed 3 bases from V and 1 base from J, with 13 bases in between.

The chain combines TRBV5-4 with TRBJ1-1; D is undetermined. The V gene lost 3 bases and the J gene lost 0 bases, with 12 bases spanning the gap. CDR1 and CDR2 (germline): SGHNT, YYREEE (reference sequence). This CDR3 has 15 residues. CDR3 residues: CASSSPGTMNTEAFF. CDR3 in DNA: TGTGCCAGCAGCTCTCCCGGCACCATGAACACTGAAGCTTTCTTT.

This clonotype was found a few times. The rearrangement joins TRBV19 to TRBJ2-5; TRBD1 matches at 7 bases. This CDR3 has 15 residues. Germline V gene sequence: CDR1 LNHDA, CDR2 SQIVND (reference sequence). V was clipped by 6 bases and J by 1 base; unmatched bases: 8. CDR3 region: CASSYRDSSQETQYF. CDR3 nucleotides: TGTGCCAGTAGCTACCGGGACAGCTCCCAAGAGACCCAGTACTTC.

This clonotype showed up just a few times. V usage is TRBV24-1 and J usage is TRBJ2-3; 7 nucleotides align to TRBD2. CDR1 is KGHDR and CDR2 is SFDVKD in the germline V gene. The V and J ends lost 9 bases and 4 bases, in that order; junction bases with no gene match: 9. The CDR3 has 14 amino acids. In nucleotides, the CDR3 is TGTGCCACCCGGGGTGCGGGAGCGGCAGATACGCAGTATTTT. It yields the protein CATRGAGAADTQYF.

The chain joins TRBV19 to TRBJ2-3, with D hard to call. V dropped 0 bases and J dropped 2 bases, with 6 bases sitting between them. The germline gives CDR1 LNHDA, CDR2 SQIVND (reference sequence). The CDR3 covers 14 residues. DNA of the CDR3: TGTGCCAGTAGTATAGATCTGGCCACAGATACGCAGTATTTT. Translation gives CASSIDLATDTQYF.

This clonotype was counted only a few times. V gene TRBV19 combines with J gene TRBJ2-3, with D uncertain. Trimming took off 4 bases at V and 3 bases at J, with 11 bases between the two ends. There are 14 residues in the CDR3. Germline V gene lookup returns CDR1 LNHDA and CDR2 SQIVND (reference sequence). This CDR3 is CASSNSVTTDTQYF. Here the CDR3 DNA reads TGTGCCAGTAGTAACTCGGTCACTACAGATACGCAGTATTTT.

This clonotype was seen a handful of times. Being one base from a much bigger clone, this may be a read error. The rearrangement uses TRBV6-1 and TRBJ2-3, with 10 bases matching TRBD1. Germline CDR1 MNHNS, CDR2 SASEGT. This CDR3 is built from 14 residues. V dropped 7 bases and J dropped 6; count of bases not matched to a gene: 7. CDR3 sequence reads: CASTKGQGEDTQYF. CDR3 bases: TGTGCCAGCACCAAAGGACAGGGGGAGGATACGCAGTATTTT.

Many counts were recorded for this clonotype. CDR3 sequence: CASSSLRGRNNEQFF. CDR3 bases: TGTGCCAGCAGCTCCCTTCGCGGGAGAAACAATGAGCAGTTCTTC. The chain has TRBV11-2 and TRBJ2-1; the match to TRBD2 covers 7 bases. Germline V lookup: CDR1 SGHAT, CDR2 FQNNGV. This CDR3 comprises 15 residues. V lost 4 bases, J lost 5 bases, and 8 bases stayed unmatched.

This clonotype was seen at least ten times. This chain uses TRBV6-1 with TRBJ1-5; a weak D match, TRBD1 (6 bases). Trimming pared 5 bases from V and 3 bases from J, leaving 17 bases between. From germline, CDR1 is MNHNS and CDR2 SASEGT. The CDR3 is 16 residues long. CDR3 DNA: TGTGCCAGCAGTCGGATAGGGGGAATGGACAATCAGCCCCAGCATTTT. As protein: CASSRIGGMDNQPQHF.

The chain recombines TRBV7-2 with TRBJ2-1, with 11 bases identical to TRBD2. The junction had 8 bases not matched to a gene; V was cut back by 3 bases and J by 7 bases. The CDR3 covers 16 residues. The germline CDR1 and CDR2 sequences are SGHTA and FQGNSA. CDR3 sequence reads: CASSLLSGRAENEQFF. The CDR3 DNA follows: TGTGCCAGCAGCTTGCTTAGCGGGAGGGCCGAGAATGAGCAGTTCTTC. The full variable domain, completed using reference TRBV7-2 and TRBJ2-1, is GAGVSQSPSNKVTEKGKDVELRCDPISGHTALYWYRQSLGQGLEFLIYFQGNSAPDKSGLPSDRFSAERTGGSVSTLTIQRTQQEDSAVYLCASSLLSGRAENEQFFGPGTRLTVL.